These T cell receptor beta chains were read from a single sample in a study of T cells after posttransplantation cyclophosphamide. Only in-frame clones appear in the TCRdb table, and some are missing; sequencing was by immunoSEQ multiplex PCR. The data hold tens of thousands of clones, with about 77% observed a single time. This specimen consisted of CD4+ T cells sorted from blood, obtained around 2,000 days after a stem cell transplant with posttransplant cyclophosphamide. The receptors here all came from a female patient between 35 and 55 years old who received an allogeneic stem cell transplant from a related donor, was CMV-positive, and had no GVHD. Certain T cells may be donor cells from the graft. Each CDR3 is given with its conserved first and last residue. The D gene is left open where the match is weak. Expanded clones are given a class, and other clones once, few, many or no size at all.

CDR3 protein: CASSVRDMLFF
CDR3 DNA: TGTGCCAGCAGCGTCCGGGATATGCTGTTCTTC
J gene: TRBJ2-1
V gene: TRBV7-2
D gene: NA
clone size: NA
CDR3 length: 11

CDR3 protein: CASSLERVSPQHF
CDR3 DNA: TGTGCCAGCAGCTTAGAGCGGGTCTCGCCCCAGCATTTT
J gene: TRBJ1-5
V gene: TRBV11-2
D gene: NA
clone size: NA
CDR3 length: 13

CDR3 protein: CARGGGEETQYF
CDR3 DNA: TGTGCCAGAGGGGGGGGCGAAGAGACCCAGTACTTC
J gene: TRBJ2-5
V gene: TRBV2
D gene: NA
clone size: NA
CDR3 length: 12

CDR3 protein: CTSSILGSGRGQETQYF
CDR3 DNA: TGTACCAGTAGTATTTTGGGATCTGGCAGGGGGCAAGAGACCCAGTACTTC
J gene: TRBJ2-5
V gene: TRBV19
D gene: TRBD1
clone size: NA
CDR3 length: 17

CDR3 protein: CASSLTTPYNSPLHF
CDR3 DNA: TGTGCCAGCAGCTTAACTACACCCTATAATTCACCCCTCCACTTT
J gene: TRBJ1-6
V gene: TRBV7-6
D gene: NA
clone size: NA
CDR3 length: 15

CDR3 protein: CASSLTRGEQFF
CDR3 DNA: TGTGCCAGCAGCTTGACCCGAGGTGAGCAGTTCTTC
J gene: TRBJ2-1
V gene: TRBV7-9
D gene: NA
clone size: NA
CDR3 length: 12

CDR3 protein: CASSSAAENTEAFF
CDR3 DNA: TGTGCCAGCAGCTCAGCGGCAGAGAACACTGAAGCTTTCTTT
J gene: TRBJ1-1
V gene: TRBV11-2
D gene: NA
clone size: NA
CDR3 length: 14

CDR3 protein: CASSFIGELFF
CDR3 DNA: TGTGCCAGCAGTTTCATCGGGGAGCTGTTTTTT
J gene: TRBJ2-2
V gene: TRBV28
D gene: NA
clone size: NA
CDR3 length: 11

CDR3 protein: CASSQVGNRPWGYTF
CDR3 DNA: TGTGCCAGCAGCCAAGTTGGGAACAGGCCCTGGGGCTACACCTTC
J gene: TRBJ1-2
V gene: TRBV4-2
D gene: NA
clone size: NA
CDR3 length: 15

CDR3 protein: CASSELTANNSPLHF
CDR3 DNA: TGTGCCAGCAGTGAATTGACAGCTAATAATTCACCCCTCCACTTT
J gene: TRBJ1-6
V gene: TRBV25-1
D gene: NA
clone size: NA
CDR3 length: 15

CDR3 protein: CAINQGQVGGGYTF
CDR3 DNA: TGTGCCATCAACCAGGGACAGGTGGGGGGAGGCTACACCTTC
J gene: TRBJ1-2
V gene: TRBV10-3
D gene: TRBD1
clone size: NA
CDR3 length: 14

CDR3 protein: CASSQAGITNYGYTF
CDR3 DNA: TGTGCCAGCAGCCAAGCAGGGATTACTAACTATGGCTACACCTTC
J gene: TRBJ1-2
V gene: TRBV14
D gene: NA
clone size: few
CDR3 length: 15

CDR3 protein: CASNLQGRTYEQYF
CDR3 DNA: TGTGCCAGCAACCTACAGGGGCGAACCTACGAGCAGTACTTC
J gene: TRBJ2-7
V gene: TRBV28
D gene: TRBD1
clone size: NA
CDR3 length: 14

CDR3 protein: CASSYGLPGQQNSPLHF
CDR3 DNA: TGTGCCAGCAGTTACGGACTTCCGGGACAGCAAAATTCACCCCTCCACTTT
J gene: TRBJ1-6
V gene: TRBV27
D gene: TRBD1
clone size: NA
CDR3 length: 17

CDR3 protein: CASSLIGLGGYNEQFF
CDR3 DNA: TGTGCCAGCAGCTTAATCGGACTAGGGGGCTACAATGAGCAGTTCTTC
J gene: TRBJ2-1
V gene: TRBV7-3
D gene: NA
clone size: NA
CDR3 length: 16

CDR3 protein: CASSFRSLQGSDTRYF
CDR3 DNA: TGTGCCAGCAGCTTTCGGTCCCTCCAGGGGTCAGATACGCGGTATTTT
J gene: TRBJ2-3
V gene: TRBV11-1
D gene: NA
clone size: NA
CDR3 length: 16

CDR3 protein: CASRTTGAEYF
CDR3 DNA: TGTGCCAGCAGGACCACAGGGGCGGAATACTTC
J gene: TRBJ2-7
V gene: TRBV6-5
D gene: TRBD1
clone size: NA
CDR3 length: 11

CDR3 protein: CSVGAGGYQETQYF
CDR3 DNA: TGCAGCGTTGGGGCAGGGGGGTACCAAGAGACCCAGTACTTC
J gene: TRBJ2-5
V gene: TRBV29-1
D gene: NA
clone size: NA
CDR3 length: 14

CDR3 protein: CASSPGGPNTGELFF
CDR3 DNA: TGTGCCAGCAGCCCGGGGGGACCGAACACCGGGGAGCTGTTTTTT
J gene: TRBJ2-2
V gene: TRBV5-4
D gene: TRBD2
clone size: NA
CDR3 length: 15

CDR3 protein: CASSLFRLAGGDTQYF
CDR3 DNA: TGTGCCAGCAGCTTATTTAGACTAGCGGGGGGAGATACGCAGTATTTT
J gene: TRBJ2-3
V gene: TRBV7-3
D gene: TRBD2
clone size: NA
CDR3 length: 16

CDR3 protein: CASSHGILRDSGEGEQYF
CDR3 DNA: TGCGCCAGCAGCCACGGGATTCTTCGGGACTCAGGAGAGGGCGAGCAGTACTTC
J gene: TRBJ2-7
V gene: TRBV5-1
D gene: NA
clone size: NA
CDR3 length: 18

CDR3 protein: CASSAGYNYGYTF
CDR3 DNA: TGCGCCAGCAGTGCCGGGTACAACTATGGCTACACCTTC
J gene: TRBJ1-2
V gene: TRBV10-2
D gene: NA
clone size: NA
CDR3 length: 13

CDR3 protein: CASSPTGNRARGNTIYF
CDR3 DNA: TGTGCCAGCAGCCCAACTGGGAACAGGGCAAGAGGAAACACCATATATTTT
J gene: TRBJ1-3
V gene: TRBV7-2
D gene: NA
clone size: few
CDR3 length: 17

CDR3 protein: CASSKCRGLRNTIYF
CDR3 DNA: TGTGCCAGCAGCAAATGTAGGGGGCTACGGAACACCATATATTTT
J gene: TRBJ1-3
V gene: TRBV21-1
D gene: NA
clone size: NA
CDR3 length: 15

CDR3 protein: CASSEAAGGETQYF
CDR3 DNA: TGTGCCAGCAGTGAAGCGGCAGGGGGAGAGACCCAGTACTTC
J gene: TRBJ2-5
V gene: TRBV2
D gene: TRBD1
clone size: NA
CDR3 length: 14

CDR3 protein: CASTHRTHYEQYF
CDR3 DNA: TGTGCCAGCACCCACCGGACTCACTACGAGCAGTACTTC
J gene: TRBJ2-7
V gene: TRBV6-7
D gene: NA
clone size: NA
CDR3 length: 13

CDR3 protein: CASSVGLLRAFF
CDR3 DNA: TGTGCCAGCAGCGTAGGACTATTGAGAGCTTTCTTT
J gene: TRBJ1-1
V gene: TRBV5-6
D gene: NA
clone size: NA
CDR3 length: 12

CDR3 protein: CASSVGRGSSATNEKLFF
CDR3 DNA: TGTGCCAGCAGCGTAGGACGCGGGAGTAGTGCAACTAATGAAAAACTGTTTTTT
J gene: TRBJ1-4
V gene: TRBV9
D gene: NA
clone size: NA
CDR3 length: 18

CDR3 protein: CASSPRRLAGGASTDTQYF
CDR3 DNA: TGTGCCAGCAGCCCGAGACGTCTAGCGGGGGGGGCTAGCACAGATACGCAGTATTTT
J gene: TRBJ2-3
V gene: TRBV9
D gene: TRBD2
clone size: NA
CDR3 length: 19

CDR3 protein: CASSVGAGHYNEQFF
CDR3 DNA: TGTGCCAGCAGCGTAGGGGCGGGTCATTACAATGAGCAGTTCTTC
J gene: TRBJ2-1
V gene: TRBV9
D gene: NA
clone size: NA
CDR3 length: 15

CDR3 protein: CASSLQRGPYEQYF
CDR3 DNA: TGTGCCAGCAGTTTACAGAGGGGGCCCTACGAGCAGTACTTC
J gene: TRBJ2-7
V gene: TRBV6-1
D gene: TRBD1
clone size: NA
CDR3 length: 14

CDR3 protein: CASSVSGGAAQPQHF
CDR3 DNA: TGTGCCAGCAGTGTTTCAGGGGGCGCAGCTCAGCCCCAGCATTTT
J gene: TRBJ1-5
V gene: TRBV6-1
D gene: TRBD1
clone size: NA
CDR3 length: 15

CDR3 protein: CAISAGGIYGYTF
CDR3 DNA: TGTGCCATCAGTGCAGGGGGCATCTATGGCTACACCTTC
J gene: TRBJ1-2
V gene: TRBV10-3
D gene: TRBD1
clone size: few
CDR3 length: 13

CDR3 protein: CASSQGPYGYTF
CDR3 DNA: TGCGCCAGCAGCCAAGGGCCCTATGGCTACACCTTC
J gene: TRBJ1-2
V gene: TRBV4-3
D gene: NA
clone size: NA
CDR3 length: 12

CDR3 protein: CASSLEGAGSPLHF
CDR3 DNA: TGTGCCAGCAGCTTAGAAGGGGCTGGTTCACCCCTCCACTTT
J gene: TRBJ1-6
V gene: TRBV13
D gene: NA
clone size: NA
CDR3 length: 14

CDR3 protein: CASSQDNRDFEKLFF
CDR3 DNA: TGTGCCAGCAGCCAAGATAACAGGGATTTTGAAAAACTGTTTTTT
J gene: TRBJ1-4
V gene: TRBV4-2
D gene: NA
clone size: NA
CDR3 length: 15

CDR3 protein: CASSPRTSGGVGTGELFF
CDR3 DNA: TGTGCCAGCAGCCCCAGGACTAGCGGGGGAGTTGGCACCGGGGAGCTGTTTTTT
J gene: TRBJ2-2
V gene: TRBV7-9
D gene: TRBD2
clone size: NA
CDR3 length: 18

CDR3 protein: CASSYPQSSGNTIYF
CDR3 DNA: TGTGCCAGCAGTTACCCACAGTCCTCTGGAAACACCATATATTTT
J gene: TRBJ1-3
V gene: TRBV6-6
D gene: NA
clone size: NA
CDR3 length: 15

CDR3 protein: CASSSPTGVSYNEQFF
CDR3 DNA: TGTGCCAGCAGCTCTCCTACAGGGGTCTCCTACAATGAGCAGTTCTTC
J gene: TRBJ2-1
V gene: TRBV5-4
D gene: TRBD1
clone size: NA
CDR3 length: 16

CDR3 protein: CASSPGQGRNTIYF
CDR3 DNA: TGTGCCAGCAGTCCTGGACAGGGTAGAAACACCATATATTTT
J gene: TRBJ1-3
V gene: TRBV6-6
D gene: TRBD1
clone size: NA
CDR3 length: 14

CDR3 protein: CASSMTERSSEAFF
CDR3 DNA: TGTGCCAGCAGCATGACAGAGAGAAGTAGCGAAGCTTTCTTT
J gene: TRBJ1-1
V gene: TRBV7-8
D gene: NA
clone size: NA
CDR3 length: 14

CDR3 protein: CASSLGQGNAVLSPLHF
CDR3 DNA: TGCGCCAGCAGCTTGGGACAGGGGAATGCGGTTCTTTCACCCCTCCACTTT
J gene: TRBJ1-6
V gene: TRBV5-1
D gene: TRBD1
clone size: NA
CDR3 length: 17

CDR3 protein: CASRRAGNYQPQHF
CDR3 DNA: TGTGCCAGCAGGAGGGCGGGGAACTATCAGCCCCAGCATTTT
J gene: TRBJ1-5
V gene: TRBV25-1
D gene: NA
clone size: NA
CDR3 length: 14

CDR3 protein: CASSPDRETEQFF
CDR3 DNA: TGTGCCAGCAGCCCAGACAGGGAAACTGAGCAGTTCTTC
J gene: TRBJ2-1
V gene: TRBV7-7
D gene: TRBD1
clone size: NA
CDR3 length: 13

CDR3 protein: CAISESWRGGRTDTQYF
CDR3 DNA: TGTGCCATCAGTGAGTCGTGGCGGGGGGGCAGGACAGATACGCAGTATTTT
J gene: TRBJ2-3
V gene: TRBV10-3
D gene: TRBD2
clone size: NA
CDR3 length: 17

CDR3 protein: CASTLAGLDTQYF
CDR3 DNA: TGTGCCAGTACCCTTGCAGGTTTAGATACGCAGTATTTT
J gene: TRBJ2-3
V gene: TRBV19
D gene: NA
clone size: NA
CDR3 length: 13

CDR3 protein: CASSLSSSNEKLFF
CDR3 DNA: TGTGCCAGCAGTCTCAGTTCCAGTAATGAAAAACTGTTTTTT
J gene: TRBJ1-4
V gene: TRBV25-1
D gene: NA
clone size: NA
CDR3 length: 14

CDR3 protein: CASSLLSSYNSPLHF
CDR3 DNA: TGTGCCAGCAGCTTGCTTAGCTCCTATAATTCACCCCTCCACTTT
J gene: TRBJ1-6
V gene: TRBV11-2
D gene: NA
clone size: NA
CDR3 length: 15

CDR3 protein: CASSLSGVADTQYF
CDR3 DNA: TGTGCCAGCAGCCTGAGCGGGGTAGCAGATACGCAGTATTTT
J gene: TRBJ2-3
V gene: TRBV7-9
D gene: TRBD2
clone size: NA
CDR3 length: 14

CDR3 protein: CASRSGGAAETQYF
CDR3 DNA: TGTGCCAGCAGATCCGGGGGGGCCGCAGAGACCCAGTACTTC
J gene: TRBJ2-5
V gene: TRBV7-2
D gene: TRBD2
clone size: once
CDR3 length: 14

CDR3 protein: CASSNRVNQPQHF
CDR3 DNA: TGTGCCAGCAGTAACAGGGTGAATCAGCCCCAGCATTTT
J gene: TRBJ1-5
V gene: TRBV6-5
D gene: NA
clone size: NA
CDR3 length: 13

CDR3 protein: CASSQEQGTGYGYTF
CDR3 DNA: TGCGCCAGCAGCCAAGAGCAGGGAACTGGCTATGGCTACACCTTC
J gene: TRBJ1-2
V gene: TRBV4-1
D gene: NA
clone size: NA
CDR3 length: 15

CDR3 protein: CASSSSGGPSYEQYF
CDR3 DNA: TGTGCCAGCAGCTCTAGCGGGGGTCCTTCCTACGAGCAGTACTTC
J gene: TRBJ2-7
V gene: TRBV7-2
D gene: TRBD2
clone size: NA
CDR3 length: 15

CDR3 protein: CASSFERGYTF
CDR3 DNA: TGTGCCAGTAGTTTTGAGCGTGGCTACACCTTC
J gene: TRBJ1-2
V gene: TRBV19
D gene: NA
clone size: NA
CDR3 length: 11

CDR3 protein: CASSLTPRHTDTQYF
CDR3 DNA: TGCGCCAGCAGCTTAACTCCTCGACACACAGATACGCAGTATTTT
J gene: TRBJ2-3
V gene: TRBV5-1
D gene: NA
clone size: few
CDR3 length: 15

CDR3 protein: CASSGMGQLQETQYF
CDR3 DNA: TGTGCCAGCAGCGGCATGGGACAGCTACAAGAGACCCAGTACTTC
J gene: TRBJ2-5
V gene: TRBV7-6
D gene: TRBD1
clone size: NA
CDR3 length: 15

CDR3 protein: CASSDGGQPQHF
CDR3 DNA: TGTGCCAGCAGTGACGGGGGGCAGCCCCAGCATTTT
J gene: TRBJ1-5
V gene: TRBV2
D gene: NA
clone size: NA
CDR3 length: 12

CDR3 protein: CASSPPGSSSGNTIYF
CDR3 DNA: TGTGCCAGCTCACCACCGGGGAGTAGCTCTGGAAACACCATATATTTT
J gene: TRBJ1-3
V gene: TRBV18
D gene: NA
clone size: NA
CDR3 length: 16

CDR3 protein: CASSRPGNEQFF
CDR3 DNA: TGTGCCAGCTCCCGCCCGGGCAATGAGCAGTTCTTC
J gene: TRBJ2-1
V gene: TRBV18
D gene: NA
clone size: few
CDR3 length: 12

CDR3 protein: CASSLGGNNQPQHF
CDR3 DNA: TGCGCCAGCAGCTTGGGGGGCAACAATCAGCCCCAGCATTTT
J gene: TRBJ1-5
V gene: TRBV5-1
D gene: NA
clone size: medium-sized
CDR3 length: 14